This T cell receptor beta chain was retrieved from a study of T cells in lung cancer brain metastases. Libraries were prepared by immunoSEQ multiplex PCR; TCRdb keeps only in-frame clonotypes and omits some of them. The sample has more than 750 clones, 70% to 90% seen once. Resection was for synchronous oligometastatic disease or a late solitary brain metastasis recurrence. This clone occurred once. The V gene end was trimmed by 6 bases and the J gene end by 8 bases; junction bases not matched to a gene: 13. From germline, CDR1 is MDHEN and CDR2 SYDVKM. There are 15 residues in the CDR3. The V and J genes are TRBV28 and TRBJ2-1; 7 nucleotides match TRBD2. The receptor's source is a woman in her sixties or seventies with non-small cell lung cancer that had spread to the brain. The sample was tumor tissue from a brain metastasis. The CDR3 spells CASSRTSKPGDEQFF. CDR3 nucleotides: TGTGCCAGCAGCCGGACTAGTAAACCCGGAGATGAGCAGTTCTTC.